The next 17 T cell receptor beta chains were all read from a single sample in a study of response to subunit inactivated influenza vaccine. TCRdb reanalysed the RT-PCR reads using MiXCR and keeps one entry per CDR3 protein. The sample shows hundreds of thousands of distinct CDR3 sequences, less than 15% of them seen only once. This specimen consisted of PBMCs from blood, obtained around 15 days before vaccination. The receptors derive from a man aged 45 to 65 who received an inactivated influenza vaccine.

This clonotype has more than one count but fewer than ten. The rearrangement joins TRBV27 to TRBJ1-5, with unresolved D. The length of the CDR3 is 13 residues. Trimming removed 9 bases from V and 3 bases from J, with 12 bases in between. Germline-derived CDR1 and CDR2 are MNHEY and SMNVEV (reference sequence). CDR3 loop: CASWTLSNQPQHF. The CDR3 bases are TGTGCCAGTTGGACCCTCTCCAATCAGCCCCAGCATTTT.

Only a few counts were recorded for this clonotype. The chain recombines TRBV28 with TRBJ2-5; 10 positions agree with TRBD2. Germline CDR1 and CDR2: MDHEN and SYDVKM. J gave up 2 bases and V 6 bases, and 6 bases lay outside the gene matches. The CDR3 runs 15 residues. CDR3: CASRTASGGQETQYF. CDR3 DNA sequence: TGTGCCAGCAGGACAGCTAGCGGGGGACAAGAGACCCAGTACTTC.

The CDR3 DNA follows: TGTGCCAGCAGCACCGGGACAGGGGACAACGAGCAGTACTTC. Translating it yields CASSTGTGDNEQYF. V is TRBV7-9 and J is TRBJ2-7, with TRBD1 identical over 10 bases. The CDR3 is 14 amino acids. Germline lookup yields CDR1 SEHNR and CDR2 FQNEAQ (reference sequence). J was trimmed by 5 bases and V by 5 bases; bases with no gene match: 6. The full variable domain, with the rest looked up from reference TRBV7-9 and TRBJ2-7, is DTGVSQNPRHKITKRGQNVTFRCDPISEHNRLYWYRQTLGQGPEFLTYFQNEAQLEKSRLLSDRFSAERPKGSFSTLEIQRTEQGDSAMYLCASSTGTGDNEQYFGPGTRLTVT.

In this sample, this clonotype turned up a few times. The rearrangement links TRBV5-1 to TRBJ2-1; 8 bases are shared with TRBD2. Germline CDR1 SGHRS, CDR2 YFSETQ. The length of the CDR3 is 14 residues. V was clipped by 5 bases and J by 4 bases; unmatched bases: 5. The CDR3 DNA reads as TGCGCCAGCAGGAGCGGGGGCCAGTACAATGAGCAGTTCTTC. Translating it yields CASRSGGQYNEQFF.

This clonotype was detected only a few times. At one of its ends the junction is not consistent with the germline gene, which may arise from a read error. V and J are TRBV20-1 and TRBJ1-6; no definite D call. The CDR3 runs to 16 residues. CDR1 is DFQATT and CDR2 is SNEGSKA in the germline V gene (reference sequence). Written as DNA, the CDR3 is TGCAGTGCTAGAGATCGGGCCGTGGGTTATAACTCACCCCTCCACTTT. The encoded protein is CSARDRAVGYNSPLHF.

This clonotype was counted ten times or more. The chain employs TRBV10-3 and TRBJ1-3; D possibly corresponds to TRBD1 (5 bases). CDR1 is ENHRY and CDR2 is SYGVKD in the germline V gene. This CDR3 has 13 amino acids. Trimming stripped 5 bases from V and 2 bases from J, with 7 bases between. CDR3 sequence (DNA): TGTGCCATCAGTCCAGGGACTGGAAACACCATATATTTT. Translating it yields CAISPGTGNTIYF.

This clonotype was detected only a few times. V is TRBV5-1 and J is TRBJ1-5; the D is unclear. CDR3 length equals 13 residues. The germline CDR1 and CDR2 sequences are SGHRS and YFSETQ. V was clipped by 6 bases and J by 7 bases, with 14 bases between them. CDR3 sequence reads: CASTAGSVQPQHF. CDR3 sequence (DNA): TGCGCCAGCACCGCGGGCAGTGTGCAGCCCCAGCATTTT. Combining the CDR3 with reference TRBV5-1 and TRBJ1-5 gives the whole variable domain KAGVTQTPRYLIKTRGQQVTLSCSPISGHRSVSWYQQTPGQGLQFLFEYFSETQRNKGNFPGRFSGRQFSNSRSEMNVSTLELGDSALYLCASTAGSVQPQHFGDGTRLSIL.

This clonotype turned up a few times. The V gene is TRBV5-1, the J gene TRBJ1-1; tentatively, D is TRBD1 (5 bases). CDR3 length equals 15 residues. The germline gives CDR1 SGHRS, CDR2 YFSETQ. V lost 4 bases to trimming and J lost 2 bases, with 15 bases between them. CDR3 sequence (DNA): TGCGCCAGCAGCGCTCTCCGCACAGGAAACACTGAAGCTTTCTTT. It encodes CASSALRTGNTEAFF.

This clonotype was observed a few times. The chain's CDR3 is CASSQGQGKFQPQHF. DNA of the CDR3: TGTGCCAGTAGCCAGGGACAGGGAAAATTTCAGCCCCAGCATTTT. The J gene is TRBJ1-5, the V gene TRBV19; 9 bases line up with TRBD1. The CDR3 extends over 15 amino acids. The V gene end was trimmed by 6 bases and the J gene end by 6 bases; junction bases not matched to a gene: 9. Germline V gene data show CDR1 as LNHDA and CDR2 as SQIVND (reference sequence).

This clonotype was found many times. The genes are TRBV5-1 and TRBJ2-3; TRBD1 matches at 7 bases. Losses at the gene ends were 0 bases for V and 2 bases for J; bases not matched to a gene: 6. CDR1 SGHRS and CDR2 YFSETQ come from the germline V gene. The CDR3 length is 16 residues. In DNA, the CDR3 is TGCGCCAGCAGCTTGGAAGACAGGGCAGTCACAGATACGCAGTATTTT. Its translation is CASSLEDRAVTDTQYF.

There are many counts of this clonotype. The rearrangement links TRBV5-1 to TRBJ2-1; TRBD1 agrees at 10 bases. The CDR3 totals 16 residues. Germline CDR1 reads SGHRS; CDR2 reads YFSETQ. V was clipped by 4 bases and J by 4 bases; unmatched bases: 8. The DNA for the CDR3 is TGCGCCAGCAGCCCCTGGACAGGGGGGATATACAATGAGCAGTTCTTC. Its protein is CASSPWTGGIYNEQFF.

A few counts support this clonotype. The V call is TRBV20-1, the J call TRBJ2-2; D might be TRBD1 or TRBD2, each matching 5 bases. CDR3 length: 15 amino acids. CDR1 and CDR2 from the germline V gene are DFQATT and SNEGSKA (reference sequence). Between the trimmed V and J ends, which lost 3 bases and 6 bases, there was a span of 17 bases. The CDR3 is CSARAPGHVSGELFF. For the CDR3, the DNA is TGCAGTGCTAGGGCCCCGGGGCATGTCTCCGGGGAGCTGTTTTTT.

The J gene is TRBJ2-1, the V gene TRBV4-1, with TRBD2 matching over 12 bases. The CDR3 covers 16 residues. Germline-derived CDR1 and CDR2 are MGHRA and YSYEKL. V shed 3 bases and J 4 bases; nucleotides not matched to a gene: 4. CDR3: CASSHKGTSGYNEQFF. The CDR3 nucleotides read TGCGCCAGCAGCCACAAAGGGACTAGCGGGTACAATGAGCAGTTCTTC.

V usage is TRBV5-4 and J usage is TRBJ2-7, with 8 bases aligning to TRBD1. J was trimmed by 3 bases and V by 4 bases; bases with no gene match: 6. CDR3 size: 14 residues. Germline V CDR1 and CDR2: SGHNT, YYREEE (reference sequence). As DNA, the CDR3 is TGTGCCAGCAGCCCGGACAGGGACCGCTACGAGCAGTACTTC. Amino acid sequence: CASSPDRDRYEQYF.

In its sample, this clonotype was seen many times. This rearrangement joins TRBV14 to TRBJ2-7, with 9 bases matching TRBD1. Germline CDR1 reads SGHDN; CDR2 reads FVKESK. The ends lost 3 bases at V and 2 bases at J; junction bases unmatched: 5. The CDR3 spans 15 residues. Here the CDR3 DNA reads TGTGCCAGCAGCCATGGGACAGGGCACCCCTACGAGCAGTACTTC. Translated: CASSHGTGHPYEQYF.

The rearrangement links TRBV5-5 to TRBJ2-3; D is unresolved. Trimming removed 0 bases from V and 5 bases from J, with 13 bases in between. The CDR3 covers 15 residues. Germline lookup yields CDR1 SGHKS and CDR2 YYEKEE (reference sequence). The CDR3 sequence is CASSLVALSQDTQYF. The CDR3 nucleotides are TGTGCCAGCAGCTTGGTCGCCCTATCGCAAGATACGCAGTATTTT.

The chain has TRBV7-9 and TRBJ2-1; a possible D gene is TRBD1 (6 bases). Germline CDR1 is SEHNR and CDR2 is FQNEAQ (reference sequence). V lost 5 bases to trimming and J lost 3 bases, with 14 bases between them. This CDR3 region has 15 residues. The CDR3 bases are TGTGCCAGCAGCGCCCCGGGACACATCTACAATGAGCAGTTCTTC. Amino acid sequence: CASSAPGHIYNEQFF.